This is a list of T cell receptor beta chains from one sample in a study of blood T cell repertoires in COVID-19. Clones were sequenced by immunoSEQ multiplex PCR, and TCRdb holds only the in-frame ones, with some missing. The sample has about 280,000 clones, 88% seen once. Source material: peripheral blood. These receptors were obtained from a man younger than 35 with active or convalescent COVID-19. CDR3s include the opening cysteine and the closing phenylalanine or tryptophan. The order of the fields is V gene, D gene, clone size, J gene, CDR3 protein, CDR3 DNA. The D gene is left open where the match is weak. Only some rows state a clone size, as once, few, many or a class for expanded clones.

TRBV7-3	TRBD1	-	TRBJ2-1	CASSAGQGGSNEQFF	TGTGCCAGCAGCGCGGGACAGGGAGGATCCAATGAGCAGTTCTTC
TRBV27	-	-	TRBJ1-1	CASSSFQTENTEAFF	TGTGCCAGCAGTTCTTTCCAGACAGAAAACACTGAAGCTTTCTTT
TRBV5-1	TRBD1	-	TRBJ1-2	CASSGGTGVGYTF	TGCGCCAGCAGCGGCGGGACAGGAGTTGGCTACACCTTC
TRBV29-1	-	-	TRBJ1-2	CSETLPSDRPYGYTF	TGCAGCGAAACCCTCCCCTCGGACAGACCCTATGGCTACACCTTC
TRBV6-2/TRBV6-3	-	-	TRBJ2-1	CASSYRGNYNEQFF	TGTGCCAGCAGTTATAGGGGCAATTACAATGAGCAGTTCTTC
TRBV27	-	-	TRBJ2-3	CASSYKDSSTDTQYF	TGTGCCAGCAGTTATAAGGACAGTAGCACAGATACGCAGTATTTT
TRBV6-5	-	-	TRBJ2-1	CASVRSPSSYNEQFF	TGTGCCAGCGTTAGGAGCCCGAGCTCCTACAATGAGCAGTTCTTC
TRBV4-1	-	-	TRBJ1-2	CASSQVRARGNYGYTF	TGCGCCAGCAGCCAAGTTCGAGCCAGAGGGAACTATGGCTACACCTTC
TRBV5-5	-	once	TRBJ2-5	CASSLLALETQYF	TGTGCCAGCAGCTTATTGGCCCTGGAGACCCAGTACTTC
TRBV5-6	TRBD1	-	TRBJ1-2	CASSSQGAPYGYTF	TGTGCCAGCAGCTCACAGGGGGCCCCCTATGGCTACACCTTC
TRBV11-2	-	-	TRBJ2-7	CASSPSYEQYF	TGTGCCAGCAGCCCGTCCTACGAGCAGTACTTC
TRBV10-3	-	-	TRBJ2-2	CAIEAASTTGELFF	TGTGCCATCGAGGCCGCCTCGACGACCGGGGAGCTGTTTTTT
TRBV9	TRBD2	-	TRBJ2-3	CASSETSGPRMRQYF	TGTGCCAGCAGCGAAACTAGCGGGCCCCGAATGAGGCAGTATTTT
TRBV10-1	-	-	TRBJ1-6	CARIGRGNSPLHF	TGCGCCAGAATAGGGAGAGGAAATTCACCCCTCCACTTT
TRBV29-1	-	-	TRBJ1-1	CSVVGGAEAFF	TGCAGCGTTGTTGGGGGGGCTGAAGCTTTCTTT
TRBV5-1	TRBD1	few	TRBJ1-2	CASSLGRTGRDFNYGYTF	TGCGCCAGCAGCTTGGGGCGGACAGGGCGCGACTTTAACTATGGCTACACCTTC
TRBV4-3	TRBD1	-	TRBJ1-2	CASSQAYGQGGPHYGYTF	TGCGCCAGCAGCCAAGCATACGGACAGGGGGGTCCCCACTATGGCTACACCTTC
TRBV27	TRBD2	-	TRBJ2-5	CASSLAGGDQETQYF	TGTGCCAGCAGTTTAGCGGGGGGGGACCAAGAGACCCAGTACTTC
TRBV5-4	-	-	TRBJ1-6	CASSRQPLNNSPLHF	TGTGCCAGCAGCAGACAGCCGCTAAATAATTCACCCCTCCACTTT
TRBV4-1	-	-	TRBJ1-6	CASNLFSGFRHSPLHF	TGCGCCAGCAACTTATTTTCAGGGTTTCGGCATTCACCCCTCCACTTT
TRBV6-6	-	-	TRBJ1-3	CASSHPGGNTIYF	TGTGCCAGCAGTCACCCCGGTGGAAACACCATATATTTT
TRBV13	-	-	TRBJ1-6	CASSLSQRNSPLHF	TGTGCCAGCAGCTTAAGCCAGCGTAATTCACCCCTCCACTTT
TRBV6-5	TRBD1	-	TRBJ1-6	CASSYSGQGSTPLHF	TGTGCCAGCAGTTACTCGGGACAGGGATCGACACCCCTCCACTTT
TRBV6-2/TRBV6-3	TRBD1	-	TRBJ1-2	CASSYTSTGIYGYTF	TGTGCCAGCAGTTACACCTCGACAGGGATTTATGGCTACACCTTC
TRBV19	-	-	TRBJ1-2	CASSRGSAIGYTF	TGTGCCAGTAGTCGCGGGTCGGCGATCGGCTACACCTTC
TRBV2	TRBD1	once	TRBJ1-1	CASRTGVMNTEAFF	TGTGCCAGCAGGACAGGGGTTATGAACACTGAAGCTTTCTTT
TRBV12-1	-	-	TRBJ2-2	CASSFEGSNRVSRQGNTGELFF	TGTGCCAGCAGCTTTGAAGGTTCTAATAGGGTAAGTCGACAGGGCAACACCGGGGAGCTGTTTTTT
TRBV21-1	-	-	TRBJ2-7	CASSKQGRFRSYEQYF	TGTGCCAGCAGCAAACAGGGCCGATTCCGCTCCTACGAGCAGTACTTC
TRBV29-1	-	-	TRBJ1-2	CSVDGGGAYGYTF	TGCAGCGTTGACGGCGGGGGCGCCTATGGCTACACCTTC
TRBV9	-	-	TRBJ2-7	CASSVGGGTSSYEQYF	TGTGCCAGCAGCGTAGGGGGCGGCACAAGCTCCTACGAGCAGTACTTC
TRBV6-6	-	-	TRBJ1-2	CASSYGGYGYTF	TGTGCCAGCAGTTACGGAGGTTATGGCTACACCTTC
TRBV3-1/TRBV3-2	-	-	TRBJ2-5	CASSRTRAAETQYF	TGTGCCAGCAGCCGAACGAGGGCTGCAGAGACCCAGTACTTC
TRBV5-6	TRBD2	-	TRBJ2-5	CASSNGLAGGQETQYF	TGTGCCAGCAGCAACGGACTAGCGGGGGGCCAAGAGACCCAGTACTTC
TRBV10-1	-	-	TRBJ2-1	CASSPGTSTYNEQFF	TGCGCCAGCAGCCCCGGGACATCTACCTACAATGAGCAGTTCTTC
TRBV25-1	-	-	TRBJ2-1	CASSETQWAFTYNEQFF	TGTGCCAGCAGTGAAACCCAATGGGCGTTTACCTACAATGAGCAGTTCTTC
TRBV5-1	-	-	TRBJ2-2	CASSGQSNTGELFF	TGCGCCAGCAGCGGGCAGTCGAACACCGGGGAGCTGTTTTTT
TRBV14	-	-	TRBJ1-1	CASSQFNRNTEAFF	TGTGCCAGCAGCCAATTCAACAGGAACACTGAAGCTTTCTTT
TRBV5-1	-	-	TRBJ1-2	CASSLRRQNYGYTF	TGCGCCAGCAGCTTGAGGCGGCAGAACTATGGCTACACCTTC
TRBV7-9	-	-	TRBJ1-6	CASSLQGNSPLHF	TGTGCCAGCAGCCTACAGGGAAATTCACCCCTCCACTTT
TRBV7-6	TRBD1	-	TRBJ1-1	CASSLGQGFTEAFF	TGTGCCAGCAGCCTTGGACAGGGGTTCACTGAAGCTTTCTTT
TRBV6-5	TRBD2	-	TRBJ2-2	CASTRTSGNTGELFF	TGTGCCAGCACCCGGACTAGCGGGAACACCGGGGAGCTGTTTTTT
TRBV29-1	TRBD1	-	TRBJ1-2	CSVEDSAGGVYGYTF	TGCAGCGTTGAAGATTCGGCAGGGGGCGTCTATGGCTACACCTTC
TRBV10-3	-	-	TRBJ1-4	CAISGTGRSEKLFF	TGTGCCATCAGTGGAACAGGGAGATCGGAAAAACTGTTTTTT
TRBV10-3	TRBD1	-	TRBJ1-2	CAISEQGGSNYGYTF	TGTGCCATCAGTGAACAGGGGGGCTCCAACTATGGCTACACCTTC
TRBV19	-	-	TRBJ1-1	CASRPQGNTEAFF	TGTGCCAGTAGACCGCAGGGGAACACTGAAGCTTTCTTT
TRBV2	TRBD2	-	TRBJ2-7	CASSSSGGPYEQYF	TGTGCCAGCAGTAGCAGCGGGGGGCCTTACGAGCAGTACTTC
TRBV18	TRBD1	-	TRBJ1-1	CASSPSHTGAHTEAFF	TGTGCCAGCTCACCAAGCCATACAGGGGCGCACACTGAAGCTTTCTTT
TRBV7-9	-	few	TRBJ1-3	CASSHEGFSGNTIYF	TGTGCCAGCAGCCACGAGGGCTTCTCTGGAAACACCATATATTTT
TRBV6-2/TRBV6-3	TRBD2	-	TRBJ2-5	CASSYLRAGGLVTQYF	TGTGCCAGCAGTTACCTCCGAGCGGGGGGGCTGGTGACCCAGTACTTC
TRBV7-9	TRBD1	-	TRBJ1-2	CASSPAGGHGYTF	TGTGCCAGCAGCCCCGCAGGGGGGCATGGCTACACCTTC
TRBV10-2	TRBD2	-	TRBJ2-1	CASSDRVRGGRSYNEQFF	TGCGCCAGCAGTGATCGGGTGCGGGGGGGCCGGTCCTACAATGAGCAGTTCTTC
TRBV5-1	-	-	TRBJ2-3	CASSPGDRSDTQYF	TGCGCCAGCAGCCCGGGGGACCGTTCGGATACGCAGTATTTT
TRBV3-1/TRBV3-2	-	-	TRBJ1-5	CASSRNRDWQPQHF	TGTGCCAGCAGCCGCAACAGGGATTGGCAGCCCCAGCATTTT
TRBV4-1	TRBD1	-	TRBJ2-7	CASSQDPGQSYEQYF	TGCGCCAGCAGCCAAGACCCGGGACAGAGCTACGAGCAGTACTTC
TRBV2	TRBD1	-	TRBJ1-1	CASSTGTGRNPEAFF	TGTGCCAGCAGTACCGGGACAGGGAGGAACCCTGAAGCTTTCTTT
TRBV2	TRBD1	-	TRBJ1-2	CASRPGQGYGYTF	TGTGCCAGCAGACCGGGACAGGGATATGGCTACACCTTC
TRBV7-9	-	-	TRBJ1-2	CASSSTLWNYGYTF	TGTGCCAGCAGCTCCACTTTATGGAACTATGGCTACACCTTC
TRBV7-8	-	-	TRBJ1-2	CASSLRRGGRVYGYTF	TGTGCCAGCAGCTTACGGCGAGGGGGACGAGTCTATGGCTACACCTTC
TRBV15	-	-	TRBJ1-4	CATSQGSGEKLFF	TGTGCCACCAGCCAGGGGTCGGGCGAAAAACTGTTTTTT